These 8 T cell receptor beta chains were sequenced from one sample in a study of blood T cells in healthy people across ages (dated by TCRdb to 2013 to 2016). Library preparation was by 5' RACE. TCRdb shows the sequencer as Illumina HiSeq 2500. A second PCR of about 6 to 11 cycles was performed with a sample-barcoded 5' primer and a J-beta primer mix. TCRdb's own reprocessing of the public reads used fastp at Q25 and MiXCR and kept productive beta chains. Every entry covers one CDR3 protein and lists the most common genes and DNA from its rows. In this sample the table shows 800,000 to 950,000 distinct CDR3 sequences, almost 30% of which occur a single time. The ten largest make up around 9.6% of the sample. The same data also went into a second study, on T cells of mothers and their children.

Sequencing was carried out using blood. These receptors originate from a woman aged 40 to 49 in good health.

CDR3 loop: CASTTSGGYSYEQYF. The DNA for the CDR3 is TGTGCCAGCACTACGAGCGGGGGGTACTCCTACGAGCAGTACTTC. The rearrangement links TRBV28 to TRBJ2-7; 9 positions agree with TRBD2. The trim removed 7 bases at V and 0 bases at J, leaving 7 bases unmatched. This CDR3 has 15 residues. Germline lookup yields CDR1 MDHEN and CDR2 SYDVKM.

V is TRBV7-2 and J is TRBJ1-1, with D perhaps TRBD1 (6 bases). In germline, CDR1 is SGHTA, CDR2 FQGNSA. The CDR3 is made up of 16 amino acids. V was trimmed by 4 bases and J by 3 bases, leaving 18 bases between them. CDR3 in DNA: TGTGCCAGCAGCTCCTTCACGGGGGGCGCCTACACTGAAGCTTTCTTT. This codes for CASSSFTGGAYTEAFF.

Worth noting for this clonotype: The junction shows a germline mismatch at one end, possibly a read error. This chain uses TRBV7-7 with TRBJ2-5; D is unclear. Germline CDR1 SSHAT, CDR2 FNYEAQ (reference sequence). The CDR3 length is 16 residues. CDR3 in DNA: TGTGCTAGCACCATCAACAGACTCACCCACCAAGAGACCCAGTACTTC. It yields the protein CASTINRLTHQETQYF.

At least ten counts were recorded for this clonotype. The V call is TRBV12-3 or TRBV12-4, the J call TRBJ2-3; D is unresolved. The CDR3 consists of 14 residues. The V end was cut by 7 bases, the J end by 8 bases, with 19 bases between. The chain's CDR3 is CASTLPSTEATQYF. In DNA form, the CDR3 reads TGTGCCAGCACCCTACCATCGACTGAGGCTACGCAGTATTTT.

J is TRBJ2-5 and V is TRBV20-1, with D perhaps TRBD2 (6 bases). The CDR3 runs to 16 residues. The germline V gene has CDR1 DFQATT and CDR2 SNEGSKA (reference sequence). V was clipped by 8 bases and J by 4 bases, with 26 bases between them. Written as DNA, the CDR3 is TGCAGTACGCCATCCCTAGCGCTCCTCCAGGGAGAGACCCAGTACTTC. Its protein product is CSTPSLALLQGETQYF.

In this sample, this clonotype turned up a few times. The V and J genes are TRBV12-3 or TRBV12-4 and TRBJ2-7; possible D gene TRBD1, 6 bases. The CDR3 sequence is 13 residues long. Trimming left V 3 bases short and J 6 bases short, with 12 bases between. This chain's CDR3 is CASSFRGLSEQYF. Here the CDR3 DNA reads TGTGCCAGCAGTTTCAGGGGCTTATCCGAGCAGTACTTC.

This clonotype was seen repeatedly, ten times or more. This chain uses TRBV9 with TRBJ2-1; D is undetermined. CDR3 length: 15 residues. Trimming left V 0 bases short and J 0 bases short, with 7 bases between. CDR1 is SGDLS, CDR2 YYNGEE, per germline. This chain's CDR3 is CASSVEKSSYNEQFF. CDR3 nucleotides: TGTGCCAGCAGCGTAGAAAAGAGCTCCTACAATGAGCAGTTCTTC.

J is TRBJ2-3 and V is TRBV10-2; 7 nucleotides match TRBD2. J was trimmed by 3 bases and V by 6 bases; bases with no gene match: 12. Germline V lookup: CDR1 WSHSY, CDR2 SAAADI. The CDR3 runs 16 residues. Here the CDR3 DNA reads TGCGCCAGCAGCACCTACATCGGGAGGACTACAGATACGCAGTATTTT. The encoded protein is CASSTYIGRTTDTQYF.